The 7 T cell receptor beta chains below were found in one sample sequenced in a study of low-dose radiotherapy and immunotherapy resistance in tumors. Time point here: after trial treatment. Specified treatment: LDRT plus nivolumab, ipilimumab, low-dose cyclophosphamide and aspirin (RACIN trial). TRAV and TRBV primers primed cDNA for both TCRalpha and TCRbeta. TCR amplification ran approximately 20 PCR cycles using constant-region and V-primer adapter primers. TCRdb passed the reads through MiXCR, listing each CDR3 protein once. The sample shows about 60,000 distinct CDR3 sequences, 20% to 25% of them seen only once. Sequences were derived from PBMCs, sampled after low-dose radiotherapy plus immunotherapy. These receptors were collected from a male donor with prostate cancer.

This clonotype has at least ten counts. This chain joins TRBV3-1 and TRBJ1-4; 7 nucleotides line up with TRBD1. Germline V gives CDR1 LGHDT, CDR2 YNNKEL (reference sequence). This CDR3 region has 14 residues. With 5 bases clipped from V and 5 bases from J, the junction kept 5 bases outside the gene matches. DNA for the CDR3: TGTGCCAGCAGCGAGACAGGGCGAAATGAAAAACTGTTTTTT. It yields the protein CASSETGRNEKLFF.

This clonotype appeared many times. V and J are TRBV14 and TRBJ1-2; D call uncertain. CDR1 is SGHDN, CDR2 FVKESK, per germline. The CDR3 loop spans 14 amino acids. V was trimmed by 0 bases and J by 2 bases, leaving 7 bases between them. CDR3 sequence reads: CASSQDNRNYGYTF. The CDR3 nucleotides read TGTGCCAGCAGCCAAGACAACAGAAACTATGGCTACACCTTC. The variable domain in full, with the rest retrieved from reference TRBV14 and TRBJ1-2, is EAGVTQFPSHSVIEKGQTVTLRCDPISGHDNLYWYRRVMGKEIKFLLHFVKESKQDESGMPNNRFLAERTGGTYSTLKVQPAELEDSGVYFCASSQDNRNYGYTFGSGTRLTVV.

By share of the sample, this clonotype is medium-sized. J is TRBJ2-1 and V is TRBV6-2 or TRBV6-3; the match to TRBD2 covers 8 bases. The CDR3 sequence is 14 residues long. J lost 4 bases, V lost 5 bases, and 4 bases had no gene match. From germline, CDR1 is MNHEY and CDR2 SVGEGT. CDR3 residues: CASSAREGYNEQFF. The CDR3 DNA reads TGTGCCAGCAGTGCACGGGAGGGATACAATGAGCAGTTCTTC.

A note on this clonotype: This probably arose from a read error, given a far larger clone one base away. The chain employs TRBV6-2 or TRBV6-3 and TRBJ2-1; D is perhaps TRBD1 (6 bases). The CDR3 is made up of 14 amino acids. Germline V gene sequence: CDR1 MNHEY, CDR2 SVGEGT. The germline V and J ends were trimmed by 5 bases and 10 bases, with 18 bases remaining between them. The CDR3 loop is CASSAQGPVYEQFF. DNA of the CDR3: TGTGCCAGCAGTGCACAGGGTCCCGTCTACGAGCAGTTCTTC.

A word on this clonotype: The DNA is left out, because the CDR3 cannot be placed on it with certainty; the CDR3 is given as TCRdb lists it. J is TRBJ2-2 and V is TRBV4-2; the D call of TRBD2 is as the table states it, not checked on the DNA. Germline CDR1 reads LGHNA; CDR2 reads YNFKEQ. The CDR3 comprises 17 residues, both ends counted. The CDR3 loop is CASSQAASGNTGELFFF.

The chain joins TRBV27 to TRBJ1-5; D ambiguous. Germline-derived CDR1 and CDR2 are MNHEY and SMNVEV (reference sequence). The length of the CDR3 is 15 residues. Deletions cut 3 bases from V and 6 bases from J, with 15 bases between. DNA for the CDR3: TGTGCCAGCAGTTTTCGCGGGATGTTTGGTCAGCCCCAGCATTTT. Translation: CASSFRGMFGQPQHF.

This clonotype was counted many times. The gene calls are TRBV7-3 and TRBJ1-6; the D is unclear. This CDR3 contains 14 residues. Trimming took 5 bases from V and 0 from J, leaving 5 bases between them. CDR1 and CDR2 (germline): SGHTA, FQGTGA. The CDR3 region has the DNA TGTGCCAGCAGCCTCAGCTCCTATAATTCACCCCTCCACTTT. Residues: CASSLSSYNSPLHF.